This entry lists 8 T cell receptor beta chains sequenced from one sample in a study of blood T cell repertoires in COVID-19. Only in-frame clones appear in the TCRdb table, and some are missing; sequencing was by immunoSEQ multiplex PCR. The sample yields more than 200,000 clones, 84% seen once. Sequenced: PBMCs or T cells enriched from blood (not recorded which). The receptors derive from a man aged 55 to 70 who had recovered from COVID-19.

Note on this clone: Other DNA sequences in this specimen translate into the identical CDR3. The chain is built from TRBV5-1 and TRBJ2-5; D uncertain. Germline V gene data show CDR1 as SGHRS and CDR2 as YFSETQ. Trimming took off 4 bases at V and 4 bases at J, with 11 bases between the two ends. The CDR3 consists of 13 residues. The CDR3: CASSPGGRETQYF. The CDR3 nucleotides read TGCGCCAGCAGCCCCGGCGGCCGAGAGACCCAGTACTTC.

Here the CDR3 reads CASSYGLSGNTIYF. In DNA form, the CDR3 reads TGTGCCAGCAGTTACGGACTCTCTGGAAACACCATATATTTT. This sequence joins TRBV6-5 and TRBJ1-3; D unresolved. CDR1 is MNHEY, CDR2 SVGAGI, per germline. The length of the CDR3 is 14 residues. Trimming pared 2 bases from V and 0 bases from J, leaving 5 bases between.

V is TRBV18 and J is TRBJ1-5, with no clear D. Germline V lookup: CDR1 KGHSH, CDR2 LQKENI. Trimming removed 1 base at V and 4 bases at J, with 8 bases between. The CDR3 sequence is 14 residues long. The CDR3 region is CASSPRPENQPQHF. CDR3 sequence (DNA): TGTGCCAGCTCACCACGTCCTGAGAATCAGCCCCAGCATTTT.

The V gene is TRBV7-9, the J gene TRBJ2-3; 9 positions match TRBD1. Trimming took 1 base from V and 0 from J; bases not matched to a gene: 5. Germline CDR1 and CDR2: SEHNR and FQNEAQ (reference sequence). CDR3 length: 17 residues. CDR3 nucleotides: TGTGCCAGCAGCTTAGGCACCGGGACAGGGAGCACAGATACGCAGTATTTT. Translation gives CASSLGTGTGSTDTQYF.

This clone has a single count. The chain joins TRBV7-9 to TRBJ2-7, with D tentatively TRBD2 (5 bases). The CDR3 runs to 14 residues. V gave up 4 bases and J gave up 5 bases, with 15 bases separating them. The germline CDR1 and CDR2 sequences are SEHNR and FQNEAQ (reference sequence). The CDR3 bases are TGTGCCAGCAGCTCCGGGATACCTTCGAACGAGCAGTACTTC. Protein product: CASSSGIPSNEQYF.

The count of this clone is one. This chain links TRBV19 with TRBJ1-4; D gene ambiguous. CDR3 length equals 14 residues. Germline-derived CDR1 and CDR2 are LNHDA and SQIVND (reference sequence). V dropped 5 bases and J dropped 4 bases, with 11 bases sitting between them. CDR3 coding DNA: TGTGCCAGTAGTCCCACAGTAGTTAATGAAAAACTGTTTTTT. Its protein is CASSPTVVNEKLFF. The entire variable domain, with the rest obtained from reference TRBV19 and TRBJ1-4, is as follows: DGGITQSPKYLFRKEGQNVTLSCEQNLNHDAMYWYRQDPGQGLRLIYYSQIVNDFQKGDIAEGYSVSREKKESFPLTVTSAQKNPTAFYLCASSPTVVNEKLFFGSGTQLSVL.

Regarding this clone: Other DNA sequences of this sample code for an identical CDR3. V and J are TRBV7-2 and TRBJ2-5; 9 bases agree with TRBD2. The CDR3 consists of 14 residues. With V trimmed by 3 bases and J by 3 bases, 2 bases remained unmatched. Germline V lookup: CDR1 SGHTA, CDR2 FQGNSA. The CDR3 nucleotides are TGTGCCAGCAGCTTTGCTAGCGGGGAAGAGACCCAGTACTTC. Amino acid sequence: CASSFASGEETQYF.

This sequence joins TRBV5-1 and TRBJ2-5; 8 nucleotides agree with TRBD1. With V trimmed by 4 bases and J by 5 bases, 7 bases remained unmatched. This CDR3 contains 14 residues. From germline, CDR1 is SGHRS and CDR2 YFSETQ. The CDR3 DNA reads TGCGCCAGCAGCCCACAGGGGGGTCCCGAGACCCAGTACTTC. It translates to CASSPQGGPETQYF.